This T cell receptor (beta chain) emerged from a study of cytomegalovirus exposure and HLA in healthy donors. Notes on the study in general: Cytomegalovirus-associated TCR beta chains were listed, numbering 150 to 200. Reports indicated that the classifier achieved high specificity and sensitivity in diagnosing cytomegalovirus status. Among TCR sequences, most were rare, though some public TCRs appeared in many donors. Three CMV-associated chains were confirmed in vitro to be specific for CMV antigens.

Trimming removed 5 bases from V and 6 bases from J; junction bases left unmatched: 14. This CDR3 is built from 16 residues. Germline lookup yields CDR1 PRHDT and CDR2 FYEKMQ (reference sequence). Only in-frame clones appear in the TCRdb table, and some are missing; sequencing was by immunoSEQ multiplex PCR. This sample yields around 260,000 clones, of which about 90% are seen a single time; roughly 3% belongs to the top ten. This clone was seen only once. The target antigen is unknown. The clonotype was recovered from a woman in her 30s in good health and CMV-seronegative. The V gene is TRBV13, the J gene TRBJ2-7, with TRBD1 matching over 9 bases. Material: PBMCs. The CDR3: CASSPGGQGRSAEQYF. Here the CDR3 DNA reads TGTGCCAGCAGCCCCGGAGGACAGGGGAGGTCTGCCGAGCAGTACTTC. Variable domain in full (rest from reference TRBV13 and TRBJ2-7): AAGVIQSPRHLIKEKRETATLKCYPIPRHDTVYWYQQGPGQDPQFLISFYEKMQSDKGSIPDRFSAQQFSDYHSELNMSSLELGDSALYFCASSPGGQGRSAEQYFGPGTRLTVT.